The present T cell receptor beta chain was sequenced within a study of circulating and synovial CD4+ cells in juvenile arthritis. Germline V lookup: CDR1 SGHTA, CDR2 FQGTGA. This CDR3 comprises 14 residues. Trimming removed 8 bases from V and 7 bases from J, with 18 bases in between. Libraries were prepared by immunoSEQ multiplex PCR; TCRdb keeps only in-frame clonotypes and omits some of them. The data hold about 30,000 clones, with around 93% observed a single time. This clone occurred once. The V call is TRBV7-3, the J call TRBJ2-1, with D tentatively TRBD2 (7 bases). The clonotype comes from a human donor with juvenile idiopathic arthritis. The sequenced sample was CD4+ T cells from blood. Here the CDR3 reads CASGGGSQGNEQFF. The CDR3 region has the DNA TGTGCCAGCGGGGGCGGGAGTCAGGGGAATGAGCAGTTCTTC.